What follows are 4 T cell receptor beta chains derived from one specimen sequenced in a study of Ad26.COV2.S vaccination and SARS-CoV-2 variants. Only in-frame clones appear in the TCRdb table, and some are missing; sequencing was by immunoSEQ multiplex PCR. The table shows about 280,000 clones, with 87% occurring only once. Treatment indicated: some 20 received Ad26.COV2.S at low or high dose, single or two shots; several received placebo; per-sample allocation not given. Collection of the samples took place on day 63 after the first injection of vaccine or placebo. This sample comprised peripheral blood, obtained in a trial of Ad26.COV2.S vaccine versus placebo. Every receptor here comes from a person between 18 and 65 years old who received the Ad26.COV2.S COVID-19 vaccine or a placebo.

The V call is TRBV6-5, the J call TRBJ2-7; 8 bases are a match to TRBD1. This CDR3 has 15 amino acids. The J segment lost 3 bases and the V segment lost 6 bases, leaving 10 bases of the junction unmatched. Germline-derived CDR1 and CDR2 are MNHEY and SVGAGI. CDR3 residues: CASSSPGQVVYEQYF. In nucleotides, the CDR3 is TGTGCCAGCAGCTCACCGGGACAGGTAGTCTACGAGCAGTACTTC.

The CDR3 nucleotides are TGTGCCAGCAGCCCGCTGGGACTAGCGGGACGGAACACCGGGGAGCTGTTTTTT. The encoded protein is CASSPLGLAGRNTGELFF. The gene calls are TRBV7-9 and TRBJ2-2, with TRBD2 identical over 13 bases. The CDR3 is 18 residues long. Germline V gene data show CDR1 as SEHNR and CDR2 as FQNEAQ (reference sequence). V lost 5 bases to trimming and J lost 1 base; unmatched junction nucleotides: 7.

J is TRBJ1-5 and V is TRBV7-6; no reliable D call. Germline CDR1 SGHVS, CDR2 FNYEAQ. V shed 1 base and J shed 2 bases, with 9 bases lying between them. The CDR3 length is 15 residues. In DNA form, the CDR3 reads TGTGCCAGCAGCTTAGACGATGGTGGCAATCAGCCCCAGCATTTT. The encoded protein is CASSLDDGGNQPQHF.

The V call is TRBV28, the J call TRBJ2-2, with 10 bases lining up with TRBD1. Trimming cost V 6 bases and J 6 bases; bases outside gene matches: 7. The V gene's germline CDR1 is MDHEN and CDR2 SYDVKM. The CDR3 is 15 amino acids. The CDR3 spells CASSIAGTGAGELFF. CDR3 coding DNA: TGTGCCAGCAGCATCGCCGGGACAGGGGCCGGGGAGCTGTTTTTT.